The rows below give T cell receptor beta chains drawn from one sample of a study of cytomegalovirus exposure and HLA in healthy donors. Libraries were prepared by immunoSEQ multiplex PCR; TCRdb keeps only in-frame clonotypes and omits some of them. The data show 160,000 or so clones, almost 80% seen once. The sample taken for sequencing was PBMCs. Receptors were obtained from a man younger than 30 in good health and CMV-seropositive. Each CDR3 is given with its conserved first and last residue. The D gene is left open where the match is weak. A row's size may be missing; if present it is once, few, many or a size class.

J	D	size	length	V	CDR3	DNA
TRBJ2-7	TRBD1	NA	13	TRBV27	CASRGTDLYEQYF	TGTGCCAGCAGGGGGACAGATCTCTACGAGCAGTACTTC
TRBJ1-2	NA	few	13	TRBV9	CASSPRANYGYTF	TGTGCCAGTTCTCCTCGTGCTAACTATGGCTACACCTTC
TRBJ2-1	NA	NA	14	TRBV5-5	CASSLVGAYNEQFF	TGTGCCAGCAGCTTGGTCGGGGCCTACAATGAGCAGTTCTTC
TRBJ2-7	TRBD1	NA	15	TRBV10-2	CASSEPGTGTYEQYF	TGCGCCAGCAGTGAGCCAGGGACAGGCACCTACGAGCAGTACTTC
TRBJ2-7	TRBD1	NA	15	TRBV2	CASREGTGEEYEQYF	TGTGCCAGCAGAGAAGGGACAGGGGAAGAGTACGAGCAGTACTTC
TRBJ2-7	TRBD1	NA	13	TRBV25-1	CASSYNRGIEQYF	TGTGCCAGCAGTTATAACAGGGGAATCGAGCAGTACTTC
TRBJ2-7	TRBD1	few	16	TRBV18	CASSPLSGQGSYEQYF	TGTGCCAGCTCACCGTTGTCGGGACAGGGCTCCTACGAGCAGTACTTC
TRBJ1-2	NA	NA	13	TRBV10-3	CAILGEGESGYTF	TGTGCCATATTGGGAGAGGGAGAAAGTGGCTACACCTTC
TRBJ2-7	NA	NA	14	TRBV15	CATSRGGSSYEQYF	TGTGCCACCAGCAGGGGTGGGAGCTCCTACGAGCAGTACTTC
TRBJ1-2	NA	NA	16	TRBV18	CASSPDPGQSNYGYTF	TGTGCCAGCTCACCTGACCCCGGACAGAGTAACTATGGCTACACCTTC
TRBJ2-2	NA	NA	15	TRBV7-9	CASSLAELAAGELFF	TGTGCCAGCAGCTTAGCGGAGCTCGCAGCCGGGGAGCTGTTTTTT